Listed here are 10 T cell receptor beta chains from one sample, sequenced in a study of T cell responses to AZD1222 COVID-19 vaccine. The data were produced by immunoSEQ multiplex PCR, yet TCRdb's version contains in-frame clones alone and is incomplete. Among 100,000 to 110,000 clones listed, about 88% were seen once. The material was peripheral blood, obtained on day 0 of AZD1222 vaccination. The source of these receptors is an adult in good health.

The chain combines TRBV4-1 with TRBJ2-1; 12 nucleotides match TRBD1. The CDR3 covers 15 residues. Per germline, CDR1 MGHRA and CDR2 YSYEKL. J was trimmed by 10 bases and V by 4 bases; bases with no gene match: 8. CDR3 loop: CASSPGQGAPGEQFF. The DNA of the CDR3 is TGCGCCAGCAGCCCGGGACAGGGGGCTCCGGGGGAGCAGTTCTTC.

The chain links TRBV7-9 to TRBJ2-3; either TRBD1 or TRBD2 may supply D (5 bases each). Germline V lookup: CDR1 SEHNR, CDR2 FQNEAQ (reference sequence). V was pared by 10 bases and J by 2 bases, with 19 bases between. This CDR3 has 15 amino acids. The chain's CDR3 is CAMGVRGGTTDTQYF. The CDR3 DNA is TGTGCCATGGGGGTACGGGGCGGTACCACAGATACGCAGTATTTT.

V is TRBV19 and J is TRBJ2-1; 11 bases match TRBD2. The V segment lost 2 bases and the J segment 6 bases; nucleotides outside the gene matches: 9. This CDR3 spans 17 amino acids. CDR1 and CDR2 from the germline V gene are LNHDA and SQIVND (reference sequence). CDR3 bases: TGTGCCAGTAGTATATGGGTAGCGGGAGGGCCTGGCAATGAGCAGTTCTTC. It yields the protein CASSIWVAGGPGNEQFF. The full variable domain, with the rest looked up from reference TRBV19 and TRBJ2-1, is DGGITQSPKYLFRKEGQNVTLSCEQNLNHDAMYWYRQDPGQGLRLIYYSQIVNDFQKGDIAEGYSVSREKKESFPLTVTSAQKNPTAFYLCASSIWVAGGPGNEQFFGPGTRLTVL.

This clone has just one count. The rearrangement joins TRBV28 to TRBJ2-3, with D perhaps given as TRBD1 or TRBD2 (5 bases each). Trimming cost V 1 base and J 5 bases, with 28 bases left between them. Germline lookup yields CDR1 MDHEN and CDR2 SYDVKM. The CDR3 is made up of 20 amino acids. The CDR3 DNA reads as TGTGCCAGCAGTTTATACTCACAAACCGGGACCCATGGGCGAGGAGATACGCAGTATTTT. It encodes CASSLYSQTGTHGRGDTQYF.

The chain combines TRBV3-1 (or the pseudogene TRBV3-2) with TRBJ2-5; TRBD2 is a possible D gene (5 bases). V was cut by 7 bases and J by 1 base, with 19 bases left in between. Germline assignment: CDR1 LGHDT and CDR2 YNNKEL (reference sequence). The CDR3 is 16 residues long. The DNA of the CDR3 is TGTGCCAGCAAGTTGGCGCCTTCGGGGTTCCAAGAGACCCAGTACTTC. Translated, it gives CASKLAPSGFQETQYF.

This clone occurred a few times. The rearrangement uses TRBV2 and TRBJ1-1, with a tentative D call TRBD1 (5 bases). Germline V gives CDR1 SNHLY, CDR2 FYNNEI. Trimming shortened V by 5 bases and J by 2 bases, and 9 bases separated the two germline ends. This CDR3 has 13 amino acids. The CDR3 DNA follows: TGTGCCAGCAGTCAGGGACTTAACACTGAAGCTTTCTTT. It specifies CASSQGLNTEAFF.

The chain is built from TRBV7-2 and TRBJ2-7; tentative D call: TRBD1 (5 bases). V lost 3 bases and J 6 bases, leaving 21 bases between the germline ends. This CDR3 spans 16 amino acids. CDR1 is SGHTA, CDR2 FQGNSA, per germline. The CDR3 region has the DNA TGTGCCAGCAGCTTTGTCCAGGGTGCCTACCTACCCGAGCAGTACTTC. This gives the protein CASSFVQGAYLPEQYF.

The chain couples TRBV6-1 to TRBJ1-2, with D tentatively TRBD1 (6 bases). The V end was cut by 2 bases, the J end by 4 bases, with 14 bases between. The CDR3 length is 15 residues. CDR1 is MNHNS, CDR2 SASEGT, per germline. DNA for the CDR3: TGTGCCAGCAGTGAACCAGGGGCCGAGGCCTATGGCTACACCTTC. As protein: CASSEPGAEAYGYTF.

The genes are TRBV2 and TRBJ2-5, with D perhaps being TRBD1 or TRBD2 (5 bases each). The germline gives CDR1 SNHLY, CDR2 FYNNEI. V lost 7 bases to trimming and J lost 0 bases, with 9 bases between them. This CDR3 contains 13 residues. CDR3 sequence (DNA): TGTGCCAGCACGGGACGGTACCAAGAGACCCAGTACTTC. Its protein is CASTGRYQETQYF. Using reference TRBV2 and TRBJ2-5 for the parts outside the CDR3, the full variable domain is EPEVTQTPSHQVTQMGQEVILRCVPISNHLYFYWYRQILGQKVEFLVSFYNNEISEKSEIFDDQFSVERPDGSNFTLKIRSTKLEDSAMYFCASTGRYQETQYFGPGTRLLVL.

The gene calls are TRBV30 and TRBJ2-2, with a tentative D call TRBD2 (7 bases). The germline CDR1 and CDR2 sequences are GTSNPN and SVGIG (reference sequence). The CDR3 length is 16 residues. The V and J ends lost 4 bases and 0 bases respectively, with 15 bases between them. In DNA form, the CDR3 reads TGTGCCTGGATTGGGGGGGGGCTCTCGAACACCGGGGAGCTGTTTTTT. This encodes CAWIGGGLSNTGELFF. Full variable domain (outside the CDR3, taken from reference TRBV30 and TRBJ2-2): SQTIHQWPATLVQPVGSPLSLECTVEGTSNPNLYWYRQAAGRGLQLLFYSVGIGQISSEVPQNLSASRPQDRQFILSSKKLLLSDSGFYLCAWIGGGLSNTGELFFGEGSRLTVL.